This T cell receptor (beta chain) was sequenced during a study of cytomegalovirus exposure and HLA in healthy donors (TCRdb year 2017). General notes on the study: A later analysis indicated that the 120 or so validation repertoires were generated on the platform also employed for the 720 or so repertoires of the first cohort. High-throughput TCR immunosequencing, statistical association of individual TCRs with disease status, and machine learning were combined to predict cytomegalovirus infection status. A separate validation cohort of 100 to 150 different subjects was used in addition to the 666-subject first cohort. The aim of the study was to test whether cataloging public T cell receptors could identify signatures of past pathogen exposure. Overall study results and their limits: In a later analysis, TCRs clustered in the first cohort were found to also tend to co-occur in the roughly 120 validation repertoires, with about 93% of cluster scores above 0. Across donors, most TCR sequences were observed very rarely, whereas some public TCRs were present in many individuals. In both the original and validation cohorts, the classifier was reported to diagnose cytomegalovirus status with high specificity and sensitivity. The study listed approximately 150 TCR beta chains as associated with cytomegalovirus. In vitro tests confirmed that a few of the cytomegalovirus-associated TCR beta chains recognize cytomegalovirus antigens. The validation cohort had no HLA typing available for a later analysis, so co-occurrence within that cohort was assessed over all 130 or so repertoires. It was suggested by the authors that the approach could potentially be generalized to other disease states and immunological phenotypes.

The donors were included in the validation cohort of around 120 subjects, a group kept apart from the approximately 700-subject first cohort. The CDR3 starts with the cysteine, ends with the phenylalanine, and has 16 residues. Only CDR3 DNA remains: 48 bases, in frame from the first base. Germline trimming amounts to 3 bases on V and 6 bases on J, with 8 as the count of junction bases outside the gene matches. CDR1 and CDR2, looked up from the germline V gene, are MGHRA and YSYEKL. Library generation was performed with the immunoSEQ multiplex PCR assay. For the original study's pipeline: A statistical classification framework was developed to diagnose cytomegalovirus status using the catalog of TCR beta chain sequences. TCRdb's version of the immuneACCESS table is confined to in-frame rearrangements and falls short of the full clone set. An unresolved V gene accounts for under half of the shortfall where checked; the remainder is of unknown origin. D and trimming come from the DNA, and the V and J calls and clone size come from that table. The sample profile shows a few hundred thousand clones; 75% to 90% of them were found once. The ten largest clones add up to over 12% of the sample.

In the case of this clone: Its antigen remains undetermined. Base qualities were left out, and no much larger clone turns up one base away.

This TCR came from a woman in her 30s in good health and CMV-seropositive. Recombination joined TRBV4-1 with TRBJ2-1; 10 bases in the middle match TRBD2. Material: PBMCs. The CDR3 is CASSQETSGLLNEQFF. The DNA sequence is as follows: TGCGCCAGCAGCCAGGAGACTAGCGGGTTACTCAATGAGCAGTTCTTC.